The entry that follows covers one TCR beta chain sequence. The data originate from a study of blood T cell repertoires in COVID-19. Study summary: Samples taken during acute and convalescent COVID-19 were collected in the United States, Italy and Spain. T cells, B-cell-depleted T cells, or PBMCs supplied cDNA or gDNA.

This CDR3 has 14 amino acids. The V end was cut by 9 bases, the J end by 7 bases, with 19 bases between. Germline V gene data show CDR1 as SGHAT and CDR2 as FQNNGV. As processed by the authors: Amplifying reference gene primers gave estimates of nucleated cell counts. Here immunoSEQ multiplex PCR was the method, and the copy in TCRdb shows in-frame clones only, minus some. D and trimming were read from the DNA, whereas the V and J calls and clone size are those reported in that table. The sample includes 80,000 to 90,000 clones, around 85% of them seen just once. Patients in Seattle were enrolled during active infection, then followed longitudinally.

The material sequenced was peripheral blood. The sequence came from a woman older than 75 with COVID-19, enrolled during active disease. This sequence joins TRBV11-2 and TRBJ2-1; D perhaps matches TRBD1 (6 bases). The CDR3 nucleotides are TGTGCCAGTACCTGGGGGCGCCAAGCAAATGAGCAGTTCTTC. Its translation is CASTWGRQANEQFF.